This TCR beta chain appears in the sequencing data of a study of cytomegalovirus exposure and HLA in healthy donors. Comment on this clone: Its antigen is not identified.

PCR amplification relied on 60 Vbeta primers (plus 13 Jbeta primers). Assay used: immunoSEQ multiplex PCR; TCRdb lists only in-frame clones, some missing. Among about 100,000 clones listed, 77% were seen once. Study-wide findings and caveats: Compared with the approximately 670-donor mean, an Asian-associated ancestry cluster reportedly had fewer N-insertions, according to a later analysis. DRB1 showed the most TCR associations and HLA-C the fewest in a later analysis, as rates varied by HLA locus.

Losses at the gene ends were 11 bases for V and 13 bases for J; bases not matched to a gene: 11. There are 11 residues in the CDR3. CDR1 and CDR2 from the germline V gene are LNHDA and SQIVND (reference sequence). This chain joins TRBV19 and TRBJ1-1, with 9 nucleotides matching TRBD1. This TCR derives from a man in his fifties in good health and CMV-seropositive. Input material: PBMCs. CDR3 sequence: CAVTTGGLVFF. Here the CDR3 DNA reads TGTGCCGTAACGACAGGGGGTCTAGTTTTCTTT.